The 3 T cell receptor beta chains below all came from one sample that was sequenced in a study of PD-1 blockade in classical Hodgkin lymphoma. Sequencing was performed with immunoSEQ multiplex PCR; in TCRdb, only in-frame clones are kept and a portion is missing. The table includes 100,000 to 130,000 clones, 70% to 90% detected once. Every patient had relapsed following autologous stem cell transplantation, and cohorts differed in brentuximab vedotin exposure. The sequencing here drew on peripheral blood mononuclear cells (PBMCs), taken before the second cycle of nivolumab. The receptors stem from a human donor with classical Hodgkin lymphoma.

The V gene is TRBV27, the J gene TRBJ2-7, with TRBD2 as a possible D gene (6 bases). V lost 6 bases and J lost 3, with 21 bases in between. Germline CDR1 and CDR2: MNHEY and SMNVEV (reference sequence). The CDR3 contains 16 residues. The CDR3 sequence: CASRRSGTVPIYEQYF. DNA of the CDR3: TGTGCCAGCAGACGTAGCGGAACCGTCCCTATCTACGAGCAGTACTTC.

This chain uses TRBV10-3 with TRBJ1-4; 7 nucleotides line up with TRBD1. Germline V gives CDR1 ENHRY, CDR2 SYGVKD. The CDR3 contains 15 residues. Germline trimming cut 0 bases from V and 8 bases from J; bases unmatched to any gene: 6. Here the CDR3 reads CAISESEGAWEKLFF. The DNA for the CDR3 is TGTGCCATCAGTGAGTCTGAGGGGGCTTGGGAAAAACTGTTTTTT.

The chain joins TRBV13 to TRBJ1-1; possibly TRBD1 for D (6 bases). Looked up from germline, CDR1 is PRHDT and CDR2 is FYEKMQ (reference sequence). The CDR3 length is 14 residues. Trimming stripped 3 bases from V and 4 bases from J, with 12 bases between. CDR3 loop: CASSFGGGGTEAFF. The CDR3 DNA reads TGTGCCAGCAGCTTTGGAGGGGGGGGCACTGAAGCTTTCTTT.